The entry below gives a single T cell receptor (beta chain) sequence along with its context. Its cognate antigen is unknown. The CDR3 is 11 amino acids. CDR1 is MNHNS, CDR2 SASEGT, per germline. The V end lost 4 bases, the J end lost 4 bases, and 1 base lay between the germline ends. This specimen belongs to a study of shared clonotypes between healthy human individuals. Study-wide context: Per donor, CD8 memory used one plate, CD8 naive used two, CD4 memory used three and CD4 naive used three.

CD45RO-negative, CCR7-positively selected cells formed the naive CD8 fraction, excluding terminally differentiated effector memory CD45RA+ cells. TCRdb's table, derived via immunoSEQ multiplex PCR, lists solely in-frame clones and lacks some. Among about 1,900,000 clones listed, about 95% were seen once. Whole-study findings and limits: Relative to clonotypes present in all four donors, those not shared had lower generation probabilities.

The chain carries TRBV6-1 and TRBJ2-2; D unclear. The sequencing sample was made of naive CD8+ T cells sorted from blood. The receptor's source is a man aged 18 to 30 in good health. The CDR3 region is CASSVTGELFF. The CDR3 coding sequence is TGTGCCAGCAGTGTCACCGGGGAGCTGTTTTTT.